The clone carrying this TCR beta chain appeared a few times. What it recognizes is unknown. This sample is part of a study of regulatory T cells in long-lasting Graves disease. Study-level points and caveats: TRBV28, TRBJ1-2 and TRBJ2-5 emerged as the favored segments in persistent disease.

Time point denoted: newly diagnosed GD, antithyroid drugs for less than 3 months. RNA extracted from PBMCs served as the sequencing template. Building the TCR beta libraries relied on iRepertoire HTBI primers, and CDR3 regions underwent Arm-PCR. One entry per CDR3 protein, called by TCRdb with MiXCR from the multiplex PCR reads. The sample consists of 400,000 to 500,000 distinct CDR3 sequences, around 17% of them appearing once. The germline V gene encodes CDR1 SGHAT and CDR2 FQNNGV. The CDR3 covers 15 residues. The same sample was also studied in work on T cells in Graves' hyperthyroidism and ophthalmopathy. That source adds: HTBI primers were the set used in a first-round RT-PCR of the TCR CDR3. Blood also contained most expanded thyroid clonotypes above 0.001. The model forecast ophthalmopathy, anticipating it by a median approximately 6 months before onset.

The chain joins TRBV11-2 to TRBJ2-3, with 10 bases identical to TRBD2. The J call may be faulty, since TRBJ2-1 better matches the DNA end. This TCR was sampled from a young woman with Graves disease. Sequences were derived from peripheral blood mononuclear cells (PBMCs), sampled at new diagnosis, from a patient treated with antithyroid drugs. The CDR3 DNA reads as TGTGCCAGCAGCGTGGGGACTAGCGCCCCACGGGGGCAGTTCTTC. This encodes CASSVGTSAPRGQFF.